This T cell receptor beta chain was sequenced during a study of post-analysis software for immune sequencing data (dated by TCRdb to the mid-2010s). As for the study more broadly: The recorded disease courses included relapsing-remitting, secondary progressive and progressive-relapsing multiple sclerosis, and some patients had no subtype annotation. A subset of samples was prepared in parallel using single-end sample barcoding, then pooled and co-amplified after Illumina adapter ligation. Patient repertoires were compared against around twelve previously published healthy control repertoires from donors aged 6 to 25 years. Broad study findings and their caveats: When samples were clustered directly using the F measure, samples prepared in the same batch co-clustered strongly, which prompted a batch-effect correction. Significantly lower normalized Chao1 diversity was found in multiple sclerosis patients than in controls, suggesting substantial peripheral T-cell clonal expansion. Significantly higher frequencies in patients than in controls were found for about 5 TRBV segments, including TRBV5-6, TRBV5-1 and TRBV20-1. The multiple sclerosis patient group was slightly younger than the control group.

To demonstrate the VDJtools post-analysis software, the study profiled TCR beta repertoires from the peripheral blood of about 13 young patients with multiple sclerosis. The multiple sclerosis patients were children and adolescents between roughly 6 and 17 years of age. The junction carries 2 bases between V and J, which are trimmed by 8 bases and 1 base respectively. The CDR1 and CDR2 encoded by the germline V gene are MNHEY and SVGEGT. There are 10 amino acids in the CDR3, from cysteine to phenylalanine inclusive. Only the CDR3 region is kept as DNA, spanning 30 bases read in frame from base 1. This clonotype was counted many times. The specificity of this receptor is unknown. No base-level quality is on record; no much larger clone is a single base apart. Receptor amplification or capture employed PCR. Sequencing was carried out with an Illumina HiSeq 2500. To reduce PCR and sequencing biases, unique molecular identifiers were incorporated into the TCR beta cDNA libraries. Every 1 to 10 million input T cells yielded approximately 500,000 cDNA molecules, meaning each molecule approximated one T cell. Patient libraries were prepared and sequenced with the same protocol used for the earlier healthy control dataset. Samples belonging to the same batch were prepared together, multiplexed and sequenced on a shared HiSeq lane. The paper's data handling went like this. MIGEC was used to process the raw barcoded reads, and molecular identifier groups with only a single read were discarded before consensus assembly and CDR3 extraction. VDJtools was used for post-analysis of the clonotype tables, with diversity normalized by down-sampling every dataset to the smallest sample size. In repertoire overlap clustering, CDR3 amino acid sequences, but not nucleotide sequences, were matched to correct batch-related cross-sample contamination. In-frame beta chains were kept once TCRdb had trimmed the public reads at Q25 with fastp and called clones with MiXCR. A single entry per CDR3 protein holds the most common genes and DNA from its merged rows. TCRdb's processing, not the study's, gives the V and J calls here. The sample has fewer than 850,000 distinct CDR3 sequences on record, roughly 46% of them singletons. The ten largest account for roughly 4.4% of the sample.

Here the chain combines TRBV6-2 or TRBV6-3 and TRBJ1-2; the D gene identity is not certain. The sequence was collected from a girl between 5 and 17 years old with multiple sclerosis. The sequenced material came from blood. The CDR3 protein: CASGNYGYTF. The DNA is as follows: TGTGCCAGCGGTAACTATGGCTACACCTTC.